This TCR beta chain was documented in a study of chemoradiotherapy in HPV16-positive cancers. Some clones are missing from TCRdb's copy, which holds only in-frame ones; the method was immunoSEQ multiplex PCR. The table includes 5,700 or so clones, approximately 90% detected once. The germline V gene encodes CDR1 SGHRS and CDR2 YFSETQ. CDR3 length: 14 residues. Germline trimming cut 2 bases from V and 1 base from J; bases unmatched to any gene: 2. This rearrangement joins TRBV5-1 to TRBJ2-5; 7 nucleotides line up with TRBD1. This TCR was sampled from a human donor with HPV-associated anogenital cancer. Sequencing was performed on blood, taken from a patient who underwent chemoradiotherapy. The CDR3 DNA sequence: TGCGCCAGCAGCTTAGGGACAGCCCAAGAGACCCAGTACTTC. Translated, it gives CASSLGTAQETQYF. The entire variable domain, with the rest obtained from reference TRBV5-1 and TRBJ2-5, is as follows: KAGVTQTPRYLIKTRGQQVTLSCSPISGHRSVSWYQQTPGQGLQFLFEYFSETQRNKGNFPGRFSGRQFSNSRSEMNVSTLELGDSALYLCASSLGTAQETQYFGPGTRLLVL.